The sequence of this TCR beta chain was determined in a study of cytomegalovirus exposure and HLA in healthy donors. Regarding the study as a whole: CMV antigen specificity of a few CMV-associated chains was confirmed in vitro. As a later analysis showed, several of the most significant clusters appeared to be linked to common viral pathogens.

Of note for this clone: The antigen is undetermined.

This CDR3 is built from 14 residues. V gave up 2 bases and J gave up 10 bases, with 17 bases separating them. The germline V gene encodes CDR1 MNHEY and CDR2 SVGAGI. Amplification used 60 Vbeta primers and 13 Jbeta primers. Study processing details: Later, an analysis found around 80 million unique TCR beta chains, and approximately 10 million of these were shared. The protocol was immunoSEQ multiplex PCR, while the TCRdb copy is restricted to in-frame clones and leaves out a portion. V, J and clone size were drawn from that table, and D and trimming were deduced from the DNA. The sample lists roughly 66,000 clones, 55% to 65% occurring once.

The chain employs TRBV6-5 and TRBJ1-1; D is unclear. The sequencing input was PBMCs. The sequence was collected from a woman between 50 and 59 years old in good health and CMV-seronegative. The CDR3 sequence is CASSYREGSDGAFF. Written as DNA, the CDR3 is TGTGCCAGCAGTTACCGAGAGGGTTCGGATGGAGCTTTCTTT.